This entry lists 24 T cell receptor beta chains sequenced from one sample in a study of blood T cell repertoires in COVID-19. Clones were read by immunoSEQ multiplex PCR, and TCRdb kept only the in-frame ones, dropping some. The data contain roughly 290,000 clones, about 85% of them seen just once; the ten biggest clones take up 0.87%. Material: peripheral blood. Every receptor here comes from a human donor with COVID-19, enrolled during active disease. The donor label of this sample is uncertain.

The chain links TRBV25-1 to TRBJ1-6; D is unresolved. Trimming left V 5 bases short and J 7 bases short, with 6 bases between. Germline CDR1 reads MGHDK; CDR2 reads SYGVNS. CDR3 length equals 12 residues. CDR3 nucleotide sequence: TGTGCCAGCAGTACCGGGAATTCACCCCTCCACTTT. Amino acids: CASSTGNSPLHF. Variable domain in full (rest from reference TRBV25-1 and TRBJ1-6): EADIYQTPRYLVIGTGKKITLECSQTMGHDKMYWYQQDPGMELHLIHYSYGVNSTEKGDLSSESTVSRIRTEHFPLTLESARPSHTSQYLCASSTGNSPLHFGNGTRLTVT.

This clone has more than one count but fewer than ten. The chain recombines TRBV7-9 with TRBJ2-3; D is possibly TRBD1 (6 bases). The CDR3 has 14 residues. Germline V gene lookup returns CDR1 SEHNR and CDR2 FQNEAQ (reference sequence). V was clipped by 1 base and J by 5 bases, with 10 bases between them. DNA for the CDR3: TGTGCCAGCAGCTTAGGGACAGAGATAGATACGCAGTATTTT. It is translated as CASSLGTEIDTQYF.

The genes are TRBV28 and TRBJ1-1; TRBD1 matches at 12 bases. The CDR3 totals 16 residues. V lost 5 bases and J lost 6; bases outside the gene matches: 10. Germline CDR1 is MDHEN and CDR2 is SYDVKM. The CDR3 sequence: CASSPKGQGASAEAFF. In DNA, the CDR3 is TGTGCCAGCAGTCCTAAGGGACAGGGGGCATCTGCTGAAGCTTTCTTT.

The chain is built from TRBV9 and TRBJ1-2; D gene unclear. V lost 2 bases to trimming and J lost 8 bases, with 16 bases between them. Looked up from germline, CDR1 is SGDLS and CDR2 is YYNGEE. The CDR3 consists of 14 residues. CDR3 in DNA: TGTGCCAGCAGCGTGAGCGGCGCGCTGGGAGGCTACACCTTC. Translated: CASSVSGALGGYTF.

To note about this clone: A junction boundary mismatches the germline segment, possibly from a read error. The chain recombines TRBV3-1 (or the pseudogene TRBV3-2) with TRBJ1-3; D gene unclear. The CDR3 is 13 residues long. CDR1 and CDR2 from the germline V gene are LGHDT and YNNKEL (reference sequence). The CDR3 nucleotides read TGTGCCAGCAGTCAAGAACGGGGAAACACCATATATTTT. This gives the protein CASSQERGNTIYF.

This clone was seen only once. This chain uses TRBV7-3 with TRBJ2-1; a possible D gene is TRBD2 (6 bases). The germline gives CDR1 SGHTA, CDR2 FQGTGA. V was cut by 5 bases and J by 5 bases, with 16 bases left in between. This CDR3 is 15 amino acids long. CDR3 in DNA: TGTGCCAGCAGCGAACCGGGACTGGATAACAATGAGCAGTTCTTC. Translation gives CASSEPGLDNNEQFF.

This chain links TRBV5-6 with TRBJ1-2; 12 nucleotides agree with TRBD1. The germline gives CDR1 SGHDT, CDR2 YYEEEE. The CDR3 totals 16 residues. V was pared by 4 bases and J by 4 bases, with 8 bases of the junction left unmatched. Here the CDR3 DNA reads TGTGCCAGCAGCATGGGACAGGGGGCCCCGGCCTATGGCTACACCTTC. Amino acids: CASSMGQGAPAYGYTF.

The chain's CDR3 is CASSPGLAGEGYEQYF. CDR3 sequence (DNA): TGTGCCAGCAGCCCGGGACTAGCGGGAGAGGGCTACGAGCAGTACTTC. V usage is TRBV9 and J usage is TRBJ2-7, with TRBD2 matching over 14 bases. Germline lookup yields CDR1 SGDLS and CDR2 YYNGEE. The CDR3 covers 16 residues. The V segment lost 4 bases and the J segment 3 bases; nucleotides outside the gene matches: 6.

V usage is TRBV6-2 or TRBV6-3 and J usage is TRBJ2-5, with TRBD2 matching over 12 bases. The CDR3 totals 14 residues. Unmatched junction bases numbered 3, after V lost 5 bases and J lost 5 bases. The V gene's germline CDR1 is MNHEY and CDR2 SVGEGT. The CDR3 loop reads CASSLTSGSETQYF. The CDR3 DNA reads as TGTGCCAGCAGTCTGACTAGCGGGAGTGAGACCCAGTACTTC.

This chain uses TRBV5-4 with TRBJ2-3, with a weak D call TRBD2 (7 bases). The CDR3 totals 15 residues. Germline CDR1 SGHNT, CDR2 YYREEE (reference sequence). With 4 bases removed from V and 2 bases from J, the gap between germline ends came to 14 bases. The CDR3 protein is CASSPRGALTDTQYF. The CDR3 DNA follows: TGTGCCAGCAGCCCACGGGGGGCCCTCACAGATACGCAGTATTTT. The whole variable domain, remainder taken from reference TRBV5-4 and TRBJ2-3, is ETGVTQSPTHLIKTRGQQVTLRCSSQSGHNTVSWYQQALGQGPQFIFQYYREEENGRGNFPPRFSGLQFPNYSSELNVNALELDDSALYLCASSPRGALTDTQYFGPGTRLTVL.

The chain uses TRBV5-1 and TRBJ1-1; 8 bases line up with TRBD1. This CDR3 contains 16 residues. Germline V gene lookup returns CDR1 SGHRS and CDR2 YFSETQ. V dropped 5 bases and J dropped 1; count of bases not matched to a gene: 10. The CDR3 is CASSSLLGTGNTEAFF. The CDR3 nucleotides are TGCGCCAGCAGTTCTCTCCTAGGGACAGGGAACACTGAAGCTTTCTTT.

For this clone: The sample carries other DNA sequences with the same CDR3. The V call is TRBV7-2, the J call TRBJ1-5, with a weak D call TRBD1 (5 bases). From germline, CDR1 is SGHTA and CDR2 FQGNSA. Trimming removed 1 base at V and 5 bases at J, with 6 bases between. This CDR3 has 13 residues. CDR3 sequence (DNA): TGTGCCAGCAGCTTAGGGGGGGATCAGCCCCAGCATTTT. It encodes CASSLGGDQPQHF.

A note on this clone: The sample carries other DNA sequences with the same CDR3. The V call is TRBV14, the J call TRBJ1-2; D is perhaps TRBD1 (5 bases). V lost 8 bases, J lost 4 bases, and 17 bases lay in between. The germline CDR1 and CDR2 sequences are SGHDN and FVKESK. The CDR3 has 14 amino acids. The CDR3 DNA follows: TGTGCCAGCGCTAGAGGAGGGGCGGGCTATGGCTACACCTTC. Its protein is CASARGGAGYGYTF.

The rearrangement links TRBV28 to TRBJ2-7; no clear D gene. The CDR3 has 16 residues. V was trimmed by 5 bases and J by 5 bases, leaving 22 bases between them. Germline CDR1 is MDHEN and CDR2 is SYDVKM. CDR3 amino acids: CASSPLAAFVADEQYF. CDR3 nucleotide sequence: TGTGCCAGCAGTCCCCTGGCGGCCTTTGTGGCCGACGAGCAGTACTTC.

This clone was recorded once. The chain uses TRBV30 and TRBJ1-2; a weak D match, TRBD1 (6 bases). CDR3 length equals 11 residues. Trimming stripped 4 bases from V and 8 bases from J, with 11 bases between. Germline CDR1 and CDR2: GTSNPN and SVGIG (reference sequence). The CDR3 DNA reads TGTGCCTGGACAACAGGGAACGGCTACACCTTC. It yields the protein CAWTTGNGYTF.

The chain recombines TRBV6-4 with TRBJ2-3, with TRBD1 matching over 8 bases. After removal of 6 bases from V and 2 bases from J, the junction contained 7 bases not matched to a gene. From germline, CDR1 is MRHNA and CDR2 SNTAGT. The CDR3 consists of 15 residues. This CDR3 is CASRQQGVTTDTQYF. The CDR3 DNA follows: TGTGCCAGCAGACAACAGGGGGTGACCACAGATACGCAGTATTTT.

This rearrangement joins TRBV5-6 to TRBJ1-3; 7 nucleotides agree with TRBD1. Germline V gives CDR1 SGHDT, CDR2 YYEEEE. The CDR3 loop spans 16 amino acids. Unmatched junction bases numbered 8, after V lost 4 bases and J lost 1 base. The CDR3 DNA is TGTGCCAGCAGCCTCCTGACAGGGACTTCTGGAAACACCATATATTTT. Translation: CASSLLTGTSGNTIYF.

V usage is TRBV4-3 and J usage is TRBJ1-5; TRBD1 aligns across 9 bases. The germline V gene has CDR1 LGHNA and CDR2 YSLEER. After removal of 3 bases from V and 7 bases from J, the junction contained 7 bases not matched to a gene. The CDR3 extends over 15 amino acids. CDR3 protein: CASSQNTGGRQPQHF. In DNA, the CDR3 is TGCGCCAGCAGCCAGAACACAGGGGGCAGGCAGCCCCAGCATTTT.

The chain couples TRBV28 to TRBJ1-1, with no clear D. V was clipped by 7 bases and J by 1 base, with 7 bases between them. The CDR3 length is 12 residues. The V gene's germline CDR1 is MDHEN and CDR2 SYDVKM. The DNA of the CDR3 is TGTGCCAGCATGCGGTGGAACACTGAAGCTTTCTTT. Its translation: CASMRWNTEAFF.

This clone was found once. The rearrangement links TRBV4-1 to TRBJ1-1; 7 bases fit TRBD1. The CDR3 is 15 amino acids. Trimming cost V 3 bases and J 1 base; bases outside gene matches: 5. Germline V gives CDR1 MGHRA, CDR2 YSYEKL. The CDR3 DNA is TGCGCCAGCAGCCATCGACAGGGAGGGAACACTGAAGCTTTCTTT. Translated: CASSHRQGGNTEAFF.

The V call is TRBV9, the J call TRBJ2-7, with 7 bases matching TRBD1. Germline V gives CDR1 SGDLS, CDR2 YYNGEE. The CDR3 consists of 14 residues. Unmatched junction bases numbered 5, after V lost 1 base and J lost 4 bases. The CDR3 is CASSVTGEGYEQYF. CDR3 bases: TGTGCCAGCAGCGTAACAGGGGAAGGATACGAGCAGTACTTC.

The rearrangement uses TRBV7-2 and TRBJ2-7, with 7 bases identical to TRBD2. V lost 4 bases to trimming and J lost 2 bases; unmatched junction nucleotides: 11. Germline CDR1 SGHTA, CDR2 FQGNSA. This CDR3 comprises 16 residues. The CDR3 sequence: CASSSRRSGIPYEQYF. DNA for the CDR3: TGTGCCAGCAGCTCCAGGAGGAGCGGGATACCCTACGAGCAGTACTTC.

The chain uses TRBV7-9 and TRBJ2-5, with 11 bases matching TRBD2. The germline gives CDR1 SEHNR, CDR2 FQNEAQ (reference sequence). V lost 5 bases to trimming and J lost 5 bases; unmatched junction nucleotides: 4. This CDR3 comprises 14 residues. CDR3 sequence: CASSTGLAVETQYF. CDR3 nucleotides: TGTGCCAGCAGCACGGGACTAGCGGTGGAGACCCAGTACTTC.

The V and J genes are TRBV27 and TRBJ1-2, with a tentative D call TRBD1 (6 bases). Looked up from germline, CDR1 is MNHEY and CDR2 is SMNVEV (reference sequence). The V end lost 5 bases, the J end lost 0 bases, and 13 bases lay between the germline ends. This CDR3 comprises 15 residues. This CDR3 is CASSPYREANYGYTF. CDR3 nucleotides: TGTGCCAGCAGTCCCTACAGGGAAGCTAACTATGGCTACACCTTC.